A selection of T cell receptor beta chains follows, all from one sample in a study of identical twins. TCRdb fed the 5' RACE reads into MiXCR, producing one record per CDR3 protein. Altogether around 490,000 distinct CDR3 sequences are present, under 25% being singletons, with the ten largest covering 0.48%. These records were also assigned to another study, of yellow fever vaccine responses in identical twins.

Material: CD4+ T cells sorted from blood. These receptor sequences come from a woman younger than 30 in good health. CDR3s include the opening cysteine and the closing phenylalanine or tryptophan. D genes are given only for firm matches. Expanded clones are given a class, and other clones once, few, many or no size at all.

d_call: TRBD2; j_call: TRBJ2-2; clone_size: few; v_call: TRBV20-1; cdr3_aa: CSAVSGTSGELFF; cdr3_nt: TGCAGTGCTGTTAGCGGGACCTCCGGGGAGCTGTTTTTT
d_call: TRBD2; j_call: TRBJ2-1; clone_size: few; v_call: TRBV29-1; cdr3_aa: CSVELAGEPTNEQFF; cdr3_nt: TGCAGCGTTGAACTAGCGGGGGAACCTACTAATGAGCAGTTCTTC
d_call: -; j_call: TRBJ2-1; clone_size: -; v_call: TRBV11-2; cdr3_aa: CASRQIGVNEQFF; cdr3_nt: TGTGCCAGCAGGCAAATTGGGGTCAATGAGCAGTTCTTC
d_call: TRBD2; j_call: TRBJ2-2; clone_size: few; v_call: TRBV24-1; cdr3_aa: CATSLAGGPPGELFF; cdr3_nt: TGTGCCACCAGTTTAGCGGGAGGCCCTCCCGGGGAGCTGTTTTTT
d_call: TRBD2; j_call: TRBJ2-3; clone_size: few; v_call: TRBV18; cdr3_aa: CASSPPRPSGNTDTQYF; cdr3_nt: TGTGCCAGCTCACCACCCCGCCCTAGCGGAAACACAGATACGCAGTATTTT
d_call: TRBD1; j_call: TRBJ1-1; clone_size: few; v_call: TRBV10-3; cdr3_aa: CAISAQGDMNTEAFF; cdr3_nt: TGTGCCATCAGTGCTCAGGGGGATATGAACACTGAAGCTTTCTTT
d_call: TRBD1; j_call: TRBJ1-6; clone_size: -; v_call: TRBV27; cdr3_aa: CASSETGAYNSPLHF; cdr3_nt: TGTGCCAGCAGTGAGACAGGGGCCTATAATTCACCCCTCCACTTT
d_call: -; j_call: TRBJ2-1; clone_size: many; v_call: TRBV5-1; cdr3_aa: CASSFLGTSSYNEQFF; cdr3_nt: TGCGCCAGCAGCTTCTTAGGGACAAGCTCCTACAATGAGCAGTTCTTC
d_call: TRBD1; j_call: TRBJ2-1; clone_size: many; v_call: TRBV24-1; cdr3_aa: CATSKNPGQGRINEQFF; cdr3_nt: TGTGCCACCAGTAAAAATCCGGGACAGGGGCGTATCAATGAGCAGTTCTTC
d_call: -; j_call: TRBJ1-3; clone_size: few; v_call: TRBV27; cdr3_aa: CASSQQGGGNTIYF; cdr3_nt: TGTGCCAGCAGTCAGCAGGGCGGTGGAAACACCATATATTTT
d_call: -; j_call: TRBJ2-1; clone_size: -; v_call: TRBV12-3/TRBV12-4; cdr3_aa: CASSPTSMEQFF; cdr3_nt: TGTGCCAGCAGCCCAACATCGATGGAGCAGTTCTTC
d_call: TRBD1; j_call: TRBJ2-7; clone_size: few; v_call: TRBV15; cdr3_aa: CATSTTRRTGGSYEQYF; cdr3_nt: TGTGCCACCAGTACAACCCGTCGGACAGGGGGCTCCTACGAGCAGTACTTC
d_call: -; j_call: TRBJ1-4; clone_size: many; v_call: TRBV7-9; cdr3_aa: CASSLGVATNEKLFF; cdr3_nt: TGTGCCAGCAGCTTAGGAGTTGCAACTAATGAAAAACTGTTTTTT
d_call: -; j_call: TRBJ1-2; clone_size: few; v_call: TRBV12-3/TRBV12-4; cdr3_aa: CASKYRYYGYTF; cdr3_nt: TGTGCCAGCAAGTACCGGTACTATGGCTACACCTTC
d_call: TRBD2; j_call: TRBJ2-1; clone_size: few; v_call: TRBV4-2; cdr3_aa: CASSQAGGSGNEQFF; cdr3_nt: TGTGCCAGCAGCCAAGCAGGCGGGAGTGGAAATGAGCAGTTCTTC
d_call: TRBD2; j_call: TRBJ2-2; clone_size: few; v_call: TRBV12-3/TRBV12-4; cdr3_aa: CASSLRAGVDTGELFF; cdr3_nt: TGTGCCAGCAGTTTACGTGCGGGAGTGGACACCGGGGAGCTGTTTTTT
d_call: TRBD1; j_call: TRBJ1-1; clone_size: -; v_call: TRBV4-1; cdr3_aa: CASSQTTRTGSPEAFF; cdr3_nt: TGCGCCAGCAGCCAAACTACGCGGACAGGGTCCCCTGAAGCTTTCTTT
d_call: -; j_call: TRBJ2-1; clone_size: -; v_call: TRBV7-6; cdr3_aa: CASSAPRAPLNEQFF; cdr3_nt: TGTGCCAGCAGCGCCCCGAGGGCCCCTCTCAATGAGCAGTTCTTC
d_call: -; j_call: TRBJ2-2; clone_size: -; v_call: TRBV15; cdr3_aa: CATSRVSWTATGELFF; cdr3_nt: TGTGCCACCAGCAGAGTTTCATGGACGGCAACCGGGGAGCTGTTTTTT
d_call: -; j_call: TRBJ1-1; clone_size: few; v_call: TRBV5-1; cdr3_aa: CASSSDGVATEAFF; cdr3_nt: TGCGCCAGCAGCTCGGATGGGGTCGCCACTGAAGCTTTCTTT
d_call: -; j_call: TRBJ2-7; clone_size: -; v_call: TRBV20-1; cdr3_aa: CSARVYYEQYF; cdr3_nt: TGCAGTGCTAGAGTTTACTACGAGCAGTACTTC
d_call: -; j_call: TRBJ2-2; clone_size: few; v_call: TRBV2; cdr3_aa: CASSERGGSDYTGELFF; cdr3_nt: TGTGCCAGCAGTGAAAGAGGGGGGTCAGACTACACCGGGGAGCTGTTTTTT
d_call: TRBD1; j_call: TRBJ2-2; clone_size: -; v_call: TRBV28; cdr3_aa: CASKIQGRGLYGELFF; cdr3_nt: TGTGCCAGCAAGATACAGGGCAGGGGGCTTTACGGGGAGCTGTTTTTT
d_call: -; j_call: TRBJ1-3; clone_size: few; v_call: TRBV20-1; cdr3_aa: CSARGGDTIYF; cdr3_nt: TGCAGTGCTAGGGGCGGAGACACCATATATTTT
d_call: -; j_call: TRBJ2-1; clone_size: few; v_call: TRBV24-1; cdr3_aa: CATSDLSTEGQFF; cdr3_nt: TGTGCCACCAGTGACCTATCCACGGAGGGGCAGTTCTTC
d_call: TRBD1; j_call: TRBJ2-5; clone_size: few; v_call: TRBV20-1; cdr3_aa: CSAIPGTGRQETQYF; cdr3_nt: TGCAGTGCTATCCCCGGGACAGGGCGGCAAGAGACCCAGTACTTC
d_call: TRBD2; j_call: TRBJ2-7; clone_size: -; v_call: TRBV20-1; cdr3_aa: CSATPGGGFQGFRYEQYF; cdr3_nt: TGCAGTGCTACCCCTGGGGGGGGGTTCCAAGGTTTTCGATACGAGCAGTACTTC
d_call: -; j_call: TRBJ1-2; clone_size: -; v_call: TRBV20-1; cdr3_aa: CSARAPVDTF; cdr3_nt: TGCAGTGCTAGGGCCCCCGTCGACACCTTC
d_call: TRBD2; j_call: TRBJ2-1; clone_size: many; v_call: TRBV5-1; cdr3_aa: CASSSGTYNEQFF; cdr3_nt: TGTGCCAGCAGTAGCGGGACCTACAATGAGCAGTTCTTC
d_call: -; j_call: TRBJ1-3; clone_size: -; v_call: TRBV6-5; cdr3_aa: CASSSFGNTIYF; cdr3_nt: TGTGCCAGTTCGTCCTTCGGAAACACCATATATTTT
d_call: TRBD2; j_call: TRBJ2-2; clone_size: -; v_call: TRBV20-1; cdr3_aa: CSARTSGAVNTGELFF; cdr3_nt: TGCAGTGCCAGGACTAGCGGGGCAGTTAACACCGGGGAGCTGTTTTTT
d_call: -; j_call: TRBJ1-5; clone_size: few; v_call: TRBV5-1; cdr3_aa: CASSFDGSGGQPQHF; cdr3_nt: TGCGCCAGCAGCTTCGATGGGAGCGGGGGTCAGCCCCAGCATTTT
d_call: -; j_call: TRBJ2-3; clone_size: few; v_call: TRBV4-1; cdr3_aa: CASSQEGTYPDTQYF; cdr3_nt: TGCGCCAGCAGCCAAGAAGGGACATACCCAGATACGCAGTATTTT